This T cell receptor beta chain was identified in a study of T cell responses to AZD1222 COVID-19 vaccine. The germline CDR1 and CDR2 sequences are SGHTA and FQGTGA. Trimming stripped 3 bases from V and 0 bases from J, with 5 bases between. CDR3 length: 13 amino acids. The protocol was immunoSEQ multiplex PCR, while the TCRdb copy is restricted to in-frame clones and leaves out a portion. The table has about 110,000 clones, around 89% seen once; the top ten hold about 5%. The specimen was peripheral blood, collected on day 0 of AZD1222 vaccination. The V call is TRBV7-3, the J call TRBJ1-1, with D hard to call. The receptor was derived from an adult in good health. The CDR3 sequence: CASSFVVNTEAFF. The CDR3 DNA reads TGTGCCAGCAGCTTTGTCGTGAACACTGAAGCTTTCTTT.